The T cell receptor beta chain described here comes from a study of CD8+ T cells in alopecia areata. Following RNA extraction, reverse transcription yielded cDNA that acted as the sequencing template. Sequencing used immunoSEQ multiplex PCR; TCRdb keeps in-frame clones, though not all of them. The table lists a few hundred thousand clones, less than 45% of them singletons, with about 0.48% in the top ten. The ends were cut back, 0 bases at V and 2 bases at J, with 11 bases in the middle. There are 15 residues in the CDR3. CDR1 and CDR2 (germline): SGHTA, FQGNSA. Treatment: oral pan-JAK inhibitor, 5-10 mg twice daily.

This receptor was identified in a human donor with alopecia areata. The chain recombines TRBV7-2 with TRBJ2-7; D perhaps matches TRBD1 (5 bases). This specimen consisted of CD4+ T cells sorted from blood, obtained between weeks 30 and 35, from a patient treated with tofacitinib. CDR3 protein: CASSLAPAGPYEQYF. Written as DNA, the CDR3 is TGTGCCAGCAGCTTAGCGCCGGCAGGGCCCTACGAGCAGTACTTC. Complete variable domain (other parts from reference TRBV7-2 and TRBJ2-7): GAGVSQSPSNKVTEKGKDVELRCDPISGHTALYWYRQSLGQGLEFLIYFQGNSAPDKSGLPSDRFSAERTGGSVSTLTIQRTQQEDSAVYLCASSLAPAGPYEQYFGPGTRLTVT.